Each of the 23 T cell receptor beta chains below was sequenced from the same sample in a study of T cells in Graves' hyperthyroidism and ophthalmopathy (dated by TCRdb to 2018 to 2020). The library was built by means of multiplex PCR. Sequencer: Illumina HiSeq 2000. The TCR beta CDR3 regions were amplified from the RNA transcripts. A first-round RT-PCR of the TCR CDR3 used the HTBI primer set with the Qiagen OneStep RT-PCR kit. TCRdb applied fastp at Q25 and MiXCR to the public reads, then kept only in-frame beta chains. For every CDR3 protein sequence, its rows merge into one entry that carries the most common genes and DNA. The sample table shows hundreds of thousands of distinct CDR3 sequences, and roughly a third are seen once. Roughly 30% of the sample lies in the top ten. Sequenced: blood. The receptors shown here come from a woman aged 40 to 50 with Graves' hyperthyroidism.

This clonotype was picked up many times. The rearrangement uses TRBV12-3 or TRBV12-4 and TRBJ1-1; 10 bases align to TRBD1. Trimming cost V 5 bases and J 3 bases; bases outside gene matches: 6. The length of the CDR3 is 15 residues. The CDR3 nucleotides are TGTGCCAGCAGTCCTCGGACAGGGGGGGACACTGAAGCTTTCTTT. This gives the protein CASSPRTGGDTEAFF.

There are many counts of this clonotype. At one boundary the junction diverges from the germline segment, which might be a read error. This sequence joins TRBV5-1 and TRBJ1-5; 7 nucleotides match TRBD1. The germline CDR1 and CDR2 sequences are SGHRS and YFSETQ. This CDR3 is 14 amino acids long. The CDR3 DNA reads as TGTGCCAGCAGCTCAACAGGGGCCGGCCAGCCCCAGCATTTT. This encodes CASSSTGAGQPQHF.

In the case of this clonotype: An end of the junction differs from the germline gene, which may be a read error. Here the CDR3 reads CASSYGAGGRTDYGYTF. CDR3 in DNA: TGTGCCAGCAGTTACGGCGCAGGGGGCAGAACAGACTATGGCTACACCTTC. The chain has TRBV10-3 and TRBJ1-2; 8 bases are a match to TRBD1. CDR3 length: 17 amino acids. CDR1 and CDR2 from the germline V gene are ENHRY and SYGVKD.

The chain joins TRBV27 to TRBJ2-5; D is uncertain. V was clipped by 3 bases and J by 0 bases, with 8 bases between them. CDR1 MNHEY and CDR2 SMNVEV come from the germline V gene (reference sequence). The CDR3 contains 14 residues. The CDR3 sequence is CASSFGVYQETQYF. The CDR3 DNA follows: TGTGCCAGCAGTTTTGGCGTGTACCAAGAGACCCAGTACTTC.

The rearrangement uses TRBV19 and TRBJ2-5, with 7 bases that match TRBD1. The V gene's germline CDR1 is LNHDA and CDR2 SQIVND (reference sequence). There are 15 residues in the CDR3. The trim removed 7 bases at V and 5 bases at J, leaving 13 bases unmatched. The CDR3 region is CASTRSQGVRETQYF. Here the CDR3 DNA reads TGTGCCAGTACGCGGAGTCAGGGGGTACGGGAGACCCAGTACTTC.

This clonotype was seen many times. The chain joins TRBV5-6 to TRBJ1-2, with D uncertain. The CDR3 covers 11 residues. V lost 4 bases to trimming and J lost 8 bases, with 9 bases between them. From germline, CDR1 is SGHDT and CDR2 YYEEEE. CDR3 amino acids: CASSRGPGYTF. The CDR3 bases are TGTGCCAGCAGCCGAGGTCCAGGCTACACCTTC.

This chain links TRBV29-1 with TRBJ1-1; 7 positions match TRBD1. The V gene's germline CDR1 is SQVTM and CDR2 ANQGSEA. This CDR3 has 13 amino acids. Losses at the gene ends were 5 bases for V and 6 bases for J; bases not matched to a gene: 9. CDR3 sequence reads: CSVTRGRGAEAFF. The CDR3 DNA sequence: TGCAGCGTTACTAGGGGGCGCGGCGCTGAAGCTTTCTTT.

Ten or more counts support this clonotype. This rearrangement joins TRBV7-9 to TRBJ2-7, with 7 bases aligning to TRBD2. Germline loops: CDR1 SEHNR, CDR2 FQNEAQ (reference sequence). This CDR3 is built from 14 residues. V dropped 4 bases and J dropped 4; count of bases not matched to a gene: 7. CDR3 region: CASSSRTGGYEQYF. CDR3 DNA sequence: TGTGCCAGCAGCTCCCGGACGGGAGGATACGAGCAGTACTTC.

On this clonotype: Possible read error: a much larger clone is one base away. This chain links TRBV29-1 with TRBJ2-1, with TRBD1 identical over 10 bases. The tail of the sequence fits TRBJ2-7 better, so the J call may be wrong. CDR3 length equals 16 residues. From germline, CDR1 is SQVTM and CDR2 ANQGSEA. DNA of the CDR3: TGCAGCGTTGAGATAGAAAGTGGGACAGGGGCCTACGAGCAGTACTTC. Its protein product is CSVEIESGTGAYEQYF.

About this clonotype itself: An end of the junction differs from the germline gene, which may be a read error. The J gene is TRBJ1-1, the V gene TRBV10-2; D not resolved. The CDR3 consists of 14 residues. Germline V gives CDR1 WSHSY, CDR2 SAAADI. DNA for the CDR3: TGTGCCAGCAGCCAAGGCCGAGGTTTGGGTGAAGCTTTCTTT. Translation gives CASSQGRGLGEAFF.

This clonotype was counted only a few times. The chain joins TRBV7-2 to TRBJ2-7; possibly TRBD1 for D (6 bases). Between the trimmed V and J ends, which lost 4 bases and 4 bases, there was a span of 14 bases. Germline CDR1 SGHTA, CDR2 FQGNSA. The CDR3 has 14 amino acids. CDR3 loop: CASSSPQGVYEQYF. Here the CDR3 DNA reads TGTGCCAGCAGCTCACCACAGGGTGTATACGAGCAGTACTTC.

The genes are TRBV7-2 and TRBJ2-7; 7 nucleotides line up with TRBD1. The CDR3 length is 15 residues. J was trimmed by 2 bases and V by 6 bases; bases with no gene match: 10. Germline-derived CDR1 and CDR2 are SGHTA and FQGNSA. The CDR3 is CASSYSIQGAYEQYF. The CDR3 bases are TGTGCCAGCAGTTACTCGATTCAGGGGGCCTACGAGCAGTACTTC.

This clonotype came up many times. The V and J genes are TRBV24-1 and TRBJ1-5; D not certain. This CDR3 comprises 14 residues. CDR1 is KGHDR, CDR2 SFDVKD, per germline. The ends were cut back, 1 base at V and 5 bases at J, with 8 bases in the middle. The CDR3 nucleotides read TGTGCCACCAGTGATTTCGGAGCTCATCAGCCCCAGCATTTT. Encoded protein: CATSDFGAHQPQHF.

V is TRBV19 and J is TRBJ1-3; 7 bases agree with TRBD1. Germline loops: CDR1 LNHDA, CDR2 SQIVND (reference sequence). The CDR3 is 13 residues long. The junction had 5 bases not matched to a gene; V was cut back by 4 bases and J by 8 bases. As DNA, the CDR3 is TGTGCCAGTAGTAGGAGGCAGGGGGACACCATATATTTT. Translation: CASSRRQGDTIYF.

This clonotype was observed many times. This chain uses TRBV4-3 with TRBJ1-6, with 7 bases that match TRBD1. V was clipped by 0 bases and J by 10 bases; unmatched bases: 3. This CDR3 spans 14 amino acids. Germline assignment: CDR1 LGHNA and CDR2 YSLEER. This chain's CDR3 is CASSQDRGGSPLHF. The CDR3 coding sequence is TGCGCCAGCAGCCAAGATCGAGGGGGCTCACCCCTCCACTTT.

This clonotype appeared many times. The genes are TRBV10-3 and TRBJ2-7; possibly TRBD1 for D (5 bases). The V end lost 7 bases, the J end lost 1 base, and 14 bases lay between the germline ends. CDR1 ENHRY and CDR2 SYGVKD come from the germline V gene. This CDR3 is 14 amino acids long. The CDR3: CAIKSQAGSYEQYF. CDR3 coding DNA: TGTGCCATCAAGTCACAGGCCGGGTCCTACGAGCAGTACTTC.

The chain joins TRBV11-1 to TRBJ1-6, with TRBD1 matching over 7 bases. V shed 8 bases and J 6 bases; nucleotides not matched to a gene: 7. This CDR3 is built from 14 residues. Germline V CDR1 and CDR2: SGHAT, FQDESV (reference sequence). This chain's CDR3 is CASSWTGINSPLHF. The DNA of the CDR3 is TGTGCCAGCTCCTGGACAGGAATTAATTCACCCCTCCACTTT.

The chain combines TRBV7-8 with TRBJ2-2; 8 bases are a match to TRBD2. The CDR3 contains 16 residues. CDR1 is SGHVS and CDR2 is FQNEAQ in the germline V gene. Losses at the gene ends were 5 bases for V and 6 bases for J; bases not matched to a gene: 11. Here the CDR3 DNA reads TGTGCCAGCAGCGCCTCGAGCGGGAGTTCTTCCGGGGAGCTGTTTTTT. It is translated as CASSASSGSSSGELFF.

The rearrangement uses TRBV2 and TRBJ1-5; D gene ambiguous. This CDR3 is 14 amino acids long. V was clipped by 4 bases and J by 7 bases, with 14 bases between them. Per the germline V gene, CDR1 is SNHLY and CDR2 is FYNNEI. This CDR3 is CASSGVGSWQPQHF. CDR3 nucleotides: TGTGCCAGCAGTGGTGTGGGCTCATGGCAGCCCCAGCATTTT.

CDR3 in amino acids: CSVRGAPAGYNEQFF. CDR3 coding DNA: TGCAGCGTTAGGGGGGCGCCGGCAGGCTACAATGAGCAGTTCTTC. The genes are TRBV29-1 and TRBJ2-7; D could derive from TRBD1 or TRBD2 (6 bases each). TRBJ2-1 explains the end of the DNA better; the J call may be wrong. There are 15 residues in the CDR3. The germline CDR1 and CDR2 sequences are SQVTM and ANQGSEA.

The chain carries TRBV11-2 and TRBJ1-3; weak D call: TRBD1 (5 bases). The V gene's germline CDR1 is SGHAT and CDR2 FQNNGV. The CDR3 has 17 amino acids. The V and J ends lost 0 bases and 0 bases respectively, with 12 bases between them. The CDR3 DNA reads as TGTGCCAGCAGCTTAGATCCCCCAGGGAGCTCTGGAAACACCATATATTTT. It translates to CASSLDPPGSSGNTIYF.

Worth noting for this clonotype: Just one base apart from a much larger clone, this may be a read error. A read error is likely, as this CDR3 ends without the conserved phenylalanine or tryptophan. The chain couples TRBV2 to TRBJ1-2, with D tentatively TRBD1 (6 bases). Per the germline V gene, CDR1 is SNHLY and CDR2 is FYNNEI. This CDR3 comprises 14 residues. Trimming took 9 bases from V and 4 from J, leaving 18 bases between them. CDR3: CASEAADSLYGYTS. CDR3 DNA: TGTGCCAGTGAAGCCGCGGACAGCCTCTATGGCTACACCTCC.

This clonotype was observed many times. The chain recombines TRBV7-2 with TRBJ2-5; D gene ambiguous. CDR1 and CDR2 from the germline V gene are SGHTA and FQGNSA. The germline V and J ends were trimmed by 2 bases and 2 bases, with 12 bases remaining between them. CDR3 size: 15 residues. The CDR3 nucleotides read TGTGCCAGCAGCTTACCCCACATGCTTCAAGAGACCCAGTACTTC. Its protein product is CASSLPHMLQETQYF.